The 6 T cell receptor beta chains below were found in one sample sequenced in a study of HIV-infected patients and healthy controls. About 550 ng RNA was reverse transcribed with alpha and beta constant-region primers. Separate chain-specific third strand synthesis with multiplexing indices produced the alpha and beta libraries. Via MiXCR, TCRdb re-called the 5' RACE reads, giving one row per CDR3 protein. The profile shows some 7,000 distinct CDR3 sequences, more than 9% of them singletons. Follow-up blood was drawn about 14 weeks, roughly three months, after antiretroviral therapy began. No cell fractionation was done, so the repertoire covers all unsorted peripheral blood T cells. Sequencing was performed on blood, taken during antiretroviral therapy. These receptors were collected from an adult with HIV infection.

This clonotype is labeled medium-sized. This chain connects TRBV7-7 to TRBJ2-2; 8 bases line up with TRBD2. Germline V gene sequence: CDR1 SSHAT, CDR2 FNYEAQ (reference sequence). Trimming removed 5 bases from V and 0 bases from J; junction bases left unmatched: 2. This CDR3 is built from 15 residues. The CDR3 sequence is CASSPGLANTGELFF. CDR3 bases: TGTGCCAGCAGCCCGGGACTAGCGAACACCGGGGAGCTGTTTTTT.

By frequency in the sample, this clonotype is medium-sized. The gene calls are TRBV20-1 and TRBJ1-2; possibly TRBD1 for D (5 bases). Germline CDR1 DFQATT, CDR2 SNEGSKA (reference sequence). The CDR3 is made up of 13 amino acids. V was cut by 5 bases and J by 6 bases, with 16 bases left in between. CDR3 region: CSAPYQGADGYTF. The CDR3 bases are TGCAGTGCTCCATATCAGGGAGCCGATGGCTACACCTTC.

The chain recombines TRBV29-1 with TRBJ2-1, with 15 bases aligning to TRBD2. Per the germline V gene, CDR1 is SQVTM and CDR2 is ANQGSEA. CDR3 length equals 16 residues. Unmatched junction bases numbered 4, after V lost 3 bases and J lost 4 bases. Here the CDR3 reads CSVDRTSGGAYNEQFF. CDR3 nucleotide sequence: TGCAGCGTTGACCGGACTAGCGGGGGGGCATACAATGAGCAGTTCTTC.

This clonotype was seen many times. CDR3 nucleotide sequence: TGTGCCAGCAGCTTTGGGGACAGGGGGATCTACACTGAAGCTTTCTTT. Translated: CASSFGDRGIYTEAFF. The J gene is TRBJ1-1, the V gene TRBV7-9; TRBD1 aligns across 11 bases. CDR1 is SEHNR and CDR2 is FQNEAQ in the germline V gene (reference sequence). The V gene end was trimmed by 3 bases and the J gene end by 3 bases; junction bases not matched to a gene: 6. This CDR3 region has 16 residues. Full variable domain (missing parts from reference TRBV7-9 and TRBJ1-1): DTGVSQNPRHKITKRGQNVTFRCDPISEHNRLYWYRQTLGQGPEFLTYFQNEAQLEKSRLLSDRFSAERPKGSFSTLEIQRTEQGDSAMYLCASSFGDRGIYTEAFFGQGTRLTVV.

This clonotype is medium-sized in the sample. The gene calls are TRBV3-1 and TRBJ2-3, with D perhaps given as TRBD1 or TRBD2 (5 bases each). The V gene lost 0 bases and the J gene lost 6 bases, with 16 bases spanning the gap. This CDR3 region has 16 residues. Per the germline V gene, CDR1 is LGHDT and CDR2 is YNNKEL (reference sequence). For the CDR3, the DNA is TGTGCCAGCAGCCAAGATGCCTCATTCGAGGGGGATACGCAGTATTTT. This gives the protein CASSQDASFEGDTQYF.

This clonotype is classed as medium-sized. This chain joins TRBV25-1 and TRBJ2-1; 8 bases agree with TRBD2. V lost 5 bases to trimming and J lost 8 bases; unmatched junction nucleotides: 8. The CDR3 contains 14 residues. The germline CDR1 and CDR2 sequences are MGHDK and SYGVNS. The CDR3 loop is CASSRSAGVDEQFF. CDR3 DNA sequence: TGTGCCAGCAGTAGGTCAGCGGGGGTAGATGAGCAGTTCTTC.